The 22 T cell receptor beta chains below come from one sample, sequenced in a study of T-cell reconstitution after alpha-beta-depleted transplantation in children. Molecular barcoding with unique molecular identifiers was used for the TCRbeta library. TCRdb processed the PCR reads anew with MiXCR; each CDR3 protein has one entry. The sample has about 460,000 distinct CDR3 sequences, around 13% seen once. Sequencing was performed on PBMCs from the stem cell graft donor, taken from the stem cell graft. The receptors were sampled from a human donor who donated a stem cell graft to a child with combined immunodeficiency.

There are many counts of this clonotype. The CDR3 DNA reads as TGTGCCACCGGATTGGGTAGCGGTCAAGAGACCCAGTACTTC. Protein product: CATGLGSGQETQYF. The rearrangement joins TRBV24-1 to TRBJ2-5; TRBD2 is a possible D gene (6 bases). V lost 9 bases to trimming and J lost 2 bases, with 15 bases between them. CDR3 size: 14 residues. Germline V lookup: CDR1 KGHDR, CDR2 SFDVKD.

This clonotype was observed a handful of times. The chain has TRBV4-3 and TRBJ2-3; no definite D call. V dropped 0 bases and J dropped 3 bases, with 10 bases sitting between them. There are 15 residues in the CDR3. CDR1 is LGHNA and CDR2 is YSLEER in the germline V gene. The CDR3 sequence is CASSQESRPTDTQYF. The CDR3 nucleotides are TGCGCCAGCAGCCAAGAAAGCCGGCCGACAGATACGCAGTATTTT.

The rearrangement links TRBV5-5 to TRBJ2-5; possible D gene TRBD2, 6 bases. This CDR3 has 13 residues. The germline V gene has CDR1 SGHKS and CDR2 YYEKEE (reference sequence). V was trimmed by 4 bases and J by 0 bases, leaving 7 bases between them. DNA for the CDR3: TGTGCCAGCAGCGGGGACTACCAAGAGACCCAGTACTTC. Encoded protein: CASSGDYQETQYF.

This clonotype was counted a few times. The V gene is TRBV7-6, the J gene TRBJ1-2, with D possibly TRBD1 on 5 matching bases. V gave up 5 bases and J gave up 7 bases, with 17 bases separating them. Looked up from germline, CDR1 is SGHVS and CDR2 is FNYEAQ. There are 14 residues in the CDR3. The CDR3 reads CASSPRTGGGGYTF. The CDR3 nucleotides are TGTGCCAGCAGCCCCCGCACAGGTGGGGGTGGCTACACCTTC.

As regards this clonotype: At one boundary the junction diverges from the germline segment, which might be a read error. The CDR3 DNA is TGCAGCGTAGAAGGGGGGCATTTT. Its protein product is CSVEGGHF. The rearrangement uses TRBV29-1 and TRBJ1-5; possible D gene TRBD1, 6 bases. The CDR3 loop spans 8 amino acids. The germline gives CDR1 SQVTM, CDR2 ANQGSEA.

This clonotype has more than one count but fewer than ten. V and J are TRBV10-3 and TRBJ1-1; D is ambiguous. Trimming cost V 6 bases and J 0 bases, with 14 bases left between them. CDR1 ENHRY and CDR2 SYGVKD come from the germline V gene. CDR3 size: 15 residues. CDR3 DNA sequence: TGTGCCATCAGGGCTGGACTGGGGATGAACACTGAAGCTTTCTTT. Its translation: CAIRAGLGMNTEAFF.

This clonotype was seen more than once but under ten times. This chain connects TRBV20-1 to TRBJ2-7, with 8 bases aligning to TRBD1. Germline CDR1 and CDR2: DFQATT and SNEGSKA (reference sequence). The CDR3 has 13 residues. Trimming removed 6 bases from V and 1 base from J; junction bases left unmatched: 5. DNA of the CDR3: TGCAGTGCACGGACAGGGAGGTCCTACGAGCAGTACTTC. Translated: CSARTGRSYEQYF.

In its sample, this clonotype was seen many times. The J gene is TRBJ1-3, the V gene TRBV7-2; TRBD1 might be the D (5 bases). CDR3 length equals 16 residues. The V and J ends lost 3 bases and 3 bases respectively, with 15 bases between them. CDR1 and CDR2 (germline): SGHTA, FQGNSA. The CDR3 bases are TGTGCCAGCAGCTTTTACCTCGGGGGGATTGGAAACACCATATATTTT. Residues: CASSFYLGGIGNTIYF.

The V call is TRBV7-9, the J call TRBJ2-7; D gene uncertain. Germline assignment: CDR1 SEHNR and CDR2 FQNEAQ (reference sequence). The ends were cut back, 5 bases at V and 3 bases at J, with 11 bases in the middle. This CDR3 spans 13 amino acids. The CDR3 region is CASSRPIHYEQYF. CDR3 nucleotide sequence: TGTGCCAGCAGCCGCCCCATCCACTACGAGCAGTACTTC.

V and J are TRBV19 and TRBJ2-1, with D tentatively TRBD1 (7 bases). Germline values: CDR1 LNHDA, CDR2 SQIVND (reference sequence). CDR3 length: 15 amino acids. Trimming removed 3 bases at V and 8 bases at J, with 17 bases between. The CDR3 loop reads CASSITTGRLDEQFF. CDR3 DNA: TGTGCCAGTAGTATCACGACAGGGAGGTTGGATGAGCAGTTCTTC. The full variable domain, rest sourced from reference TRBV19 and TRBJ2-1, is DGGITQSPKYLFRKEGQNVTLSCEQNLNHDAMYWYRQDPGQGLRLIYYSQIVNDFQKGDIAEGYSVSREKKESFPLTVTSAQKNPTAFYLCASSITTGRLDEQFFGPGTRLTVL.

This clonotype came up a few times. This CDR3 is CSVEDGLLRGANYGYTF. Here the CDR3 DNA reads TGCAGCGTTGAAGATGGTCTCCTAAGGGGCGCTAACTATGGCTACACCTTC. V is TRBV29-1 and J is TRBJ1-2; tentatively, D is TRBD1 (5 bases). The CDR3 runs 17 residues. Germline V CDR1 and CDR2: SQVTM, ANQGSEA. V lost 0 bases, J lost 0 bases, and 17 bases lay in between.

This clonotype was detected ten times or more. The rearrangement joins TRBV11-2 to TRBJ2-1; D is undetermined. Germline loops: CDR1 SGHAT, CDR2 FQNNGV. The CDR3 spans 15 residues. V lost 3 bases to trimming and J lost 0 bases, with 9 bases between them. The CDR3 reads CASSLLDGSYNEQFF. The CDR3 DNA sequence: TGTGCCAGCAGCTTGTTAGATGGCTCCTACAATGAGCAGTTCTTC.

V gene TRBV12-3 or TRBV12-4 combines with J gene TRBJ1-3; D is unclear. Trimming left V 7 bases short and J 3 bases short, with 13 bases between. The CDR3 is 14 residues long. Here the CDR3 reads CASIPGPFGNTIYF. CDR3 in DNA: TGTGCCAGCATCCCTGGGCCTTTTGGAAACACCATATATTTT.

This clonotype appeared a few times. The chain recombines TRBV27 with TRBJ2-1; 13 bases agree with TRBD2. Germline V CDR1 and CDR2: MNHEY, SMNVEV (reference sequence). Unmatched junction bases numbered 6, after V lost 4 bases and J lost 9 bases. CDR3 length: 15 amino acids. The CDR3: CASSYGLAGAGEQFF. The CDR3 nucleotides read TGTGCCAGCAGTTACGGACTAGCGGGAGCGGGTGAGCAGTTCTTC.

CDR3 amino acids: CATSRSGV. CDR3 DNA: TGTGCCACCAGCAGGTCGGGGGTC. V usage is TRBV15 and J usage is TRBJ2-7, with a tentative D call TRBD2 (5 bases). The CDR3 loop spans 8 amino acids. Germline assignment: CDR1 LNHNV and CDR2 YYDKDF (reference sequence).

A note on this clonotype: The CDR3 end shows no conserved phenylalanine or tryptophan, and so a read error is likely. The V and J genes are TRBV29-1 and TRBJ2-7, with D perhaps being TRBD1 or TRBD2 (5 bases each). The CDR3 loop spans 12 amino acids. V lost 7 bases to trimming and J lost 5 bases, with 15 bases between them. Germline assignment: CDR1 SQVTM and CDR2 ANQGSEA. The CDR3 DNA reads TGCAGCGCCGGGGCACACGGCAACGAGCAGTACATC. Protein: CSAGAHGNEQYI.

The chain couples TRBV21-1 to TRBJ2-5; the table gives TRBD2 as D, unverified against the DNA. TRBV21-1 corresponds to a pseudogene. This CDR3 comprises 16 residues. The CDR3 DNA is TGTGCCAGCAGCATAACTAGCGGACCGTACCAAGAGACCCAGTACTTC. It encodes CASSITSGPYQETQYF.

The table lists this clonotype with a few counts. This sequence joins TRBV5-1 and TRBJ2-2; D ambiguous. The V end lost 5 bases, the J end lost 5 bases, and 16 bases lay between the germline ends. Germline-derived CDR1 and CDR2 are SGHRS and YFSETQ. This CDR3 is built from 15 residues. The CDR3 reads CASRPVAGETGELFF. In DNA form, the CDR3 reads TGCGCCAGCAGACCAGTGGCAGGAGAGACCGGGGAGCTGTTTTTT.

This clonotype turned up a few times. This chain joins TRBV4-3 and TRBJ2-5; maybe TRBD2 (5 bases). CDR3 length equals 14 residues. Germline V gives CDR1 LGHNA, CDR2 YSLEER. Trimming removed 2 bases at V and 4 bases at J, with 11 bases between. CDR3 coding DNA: TGCGCCAGCAGCCAACTGGGAGCCGGAGAGACCCAGTACTTC. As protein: CASSQLGAGETQYF.

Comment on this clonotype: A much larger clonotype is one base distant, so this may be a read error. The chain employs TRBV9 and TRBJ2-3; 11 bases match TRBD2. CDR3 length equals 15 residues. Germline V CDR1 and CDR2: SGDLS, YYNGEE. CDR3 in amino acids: CTSSVSGGVTDTQYF. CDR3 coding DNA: TGTACCAGCAGCGTTAGCGGGGGGGTAACAGATACGCAGTATTTT.

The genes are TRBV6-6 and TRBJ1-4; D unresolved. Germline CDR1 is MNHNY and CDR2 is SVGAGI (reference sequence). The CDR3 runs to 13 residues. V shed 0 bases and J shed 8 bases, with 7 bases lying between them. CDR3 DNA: TGTGCCAGCAGTTACTCGATTGTAGAAAAACTGTTTTTT. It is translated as CASSYSIVEKLFF.

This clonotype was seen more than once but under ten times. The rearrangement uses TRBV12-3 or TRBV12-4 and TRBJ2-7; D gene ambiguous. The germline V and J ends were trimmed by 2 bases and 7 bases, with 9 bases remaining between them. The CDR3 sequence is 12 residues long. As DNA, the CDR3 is TGTGCCAGCAGTTTAAATCTACAAGAGCAGTACTTC. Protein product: CASSLNLQEQYF.